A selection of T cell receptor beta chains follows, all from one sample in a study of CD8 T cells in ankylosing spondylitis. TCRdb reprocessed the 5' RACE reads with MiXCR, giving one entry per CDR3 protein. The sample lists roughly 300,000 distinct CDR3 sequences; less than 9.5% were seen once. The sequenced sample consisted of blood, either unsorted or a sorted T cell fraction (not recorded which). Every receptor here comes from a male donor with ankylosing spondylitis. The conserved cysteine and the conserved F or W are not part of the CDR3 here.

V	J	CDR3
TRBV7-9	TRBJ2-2	ARLAGDTGELF
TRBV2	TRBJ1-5	ASTSRDSNQPQH
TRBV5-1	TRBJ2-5	ATSDNPRSETQY
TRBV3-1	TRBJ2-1	ATHQAGPNSEQF
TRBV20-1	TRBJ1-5	SARVGTDYHQPQH
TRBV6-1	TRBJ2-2	ASTRGGGGELF
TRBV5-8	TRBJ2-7	ASSFGPDSYYEQY
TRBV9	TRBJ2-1	ASSPARVTHPRNEQF
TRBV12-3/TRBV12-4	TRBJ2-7	ASSLPGWVKQY
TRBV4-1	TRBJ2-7	ASSQDRGGYEQY
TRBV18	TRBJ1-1	ASSPVGGITEAF
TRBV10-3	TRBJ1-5	AISEEIEGNQPQH
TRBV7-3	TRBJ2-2	ASSLNPVRQGGSGELF
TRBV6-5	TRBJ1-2	ASSYSRAGERGYT
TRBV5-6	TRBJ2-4	ASSSGPSGENIQY
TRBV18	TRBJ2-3	ASSPTQTGRGTDTQY
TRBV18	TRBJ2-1	ASTSRQGESYNEQF
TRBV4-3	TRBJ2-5	ASSQSQFETQY
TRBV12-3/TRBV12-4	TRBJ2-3	ASRTSGTDTQY
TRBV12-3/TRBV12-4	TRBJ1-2	ASRDSVEHT
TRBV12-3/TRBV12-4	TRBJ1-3	ASSPPGIIGNTIY
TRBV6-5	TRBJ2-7	ASSYKGGKGWDEQY
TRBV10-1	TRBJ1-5	ASSDSNQPQH
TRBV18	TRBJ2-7	ASSPRVEGPRQHEQY
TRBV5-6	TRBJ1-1	ASSSDTNTEAF
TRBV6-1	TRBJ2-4	ASSPSGRRNIQY
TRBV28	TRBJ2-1	ASTLSGIQYEQF
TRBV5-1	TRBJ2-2	ASRTTSGSAGELF
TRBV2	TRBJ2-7	ASSWGTEAEQY